This T cell receptor beta chain was captured in a study of control samples from healthy donors and cancer patients. Sequencing used immunoSEQ multiplex PCR; TCRdb keeps in-frame clones, though not all of them. The sample has about 100,000 clones; roughly 84% are singletons. This sequence originates from a woman aged 45 to 65 in good health. Sequences were obtained from blood.

The chain's CDR3 is CASSQEAGTRAANEQFF. The CDR3 DNA is TGCGCCAGCAGCCAAGAGGCCGGGACTAGAGCAGCCAATGAGCAGTTCTTC. The V call is TRBV4-3, the J call TRBJ2-1; 8 bases are shared with TRBD2. Germline V lookup: CDR1 LGHNA, CDR2 YSLEER. The CDR3 runs 17 residues. Unmatched junction bases numbered 10, after V lost 0 bases and J lost 6 bases.